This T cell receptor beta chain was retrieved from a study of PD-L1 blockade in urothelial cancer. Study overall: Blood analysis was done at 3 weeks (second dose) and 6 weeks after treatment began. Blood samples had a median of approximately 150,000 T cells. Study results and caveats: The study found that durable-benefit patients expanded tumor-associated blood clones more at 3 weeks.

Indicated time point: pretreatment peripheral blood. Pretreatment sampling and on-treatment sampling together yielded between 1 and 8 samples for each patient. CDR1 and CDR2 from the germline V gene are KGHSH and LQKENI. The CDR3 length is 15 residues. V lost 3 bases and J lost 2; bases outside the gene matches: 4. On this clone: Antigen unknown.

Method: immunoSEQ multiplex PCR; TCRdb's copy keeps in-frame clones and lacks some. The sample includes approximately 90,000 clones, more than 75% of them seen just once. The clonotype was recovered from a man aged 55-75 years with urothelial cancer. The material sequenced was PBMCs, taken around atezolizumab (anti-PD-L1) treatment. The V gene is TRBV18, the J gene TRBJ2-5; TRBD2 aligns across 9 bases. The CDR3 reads CASSPRLAVQETQYF. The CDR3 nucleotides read TGTGCCAGCTCACCGAGACTAGCGGTACAAGAGACCCAGTACTTC.